A selection of T cell receptor beta chains follows, all from one sample in a study of CD8 T cells in ankylosing spondylitis. TCRdb recomputed calls from the 5' RACE reads with MiXCR, one row per CDR3 protein. The table lists under 850,000 distinct CDR3 sequences, about 20% of them singletons. Specimen: blood, either unsorted or a sorted T cell fraction (not recorded which). These receptors all come from a male donor with ankylosing spondylitis. The CDR3 runs from the conserved cysteine through the conserved F or W. Each record gives: clone size, V gene, CDR3 length, D gene, J gene, CDR3 protein, CDR3 DNA. A D gene is named only where the DNA matches it firmly. Size is stated for part of the rows, as once, few or many counts, or as a class when the clone is expanded.

abundance: .
v_gene: TRBV25-1
len: 11
d_gene: .
j_gene: TRBJ1-1
CDR3aa: CASRSHTEAFF
CDR3nt: TGTGCCAGCAGGTCTCACACTGAAGCTTTCTTT

abundance: .
v_gene: TRBV6-2/TRBV6-3
len: 15
d_gene: .
j_gene: TRBJ2-1
CDR3aa: CASSYRGGASDEQFF
CDR3nt: TGTGCCAGCAGTTACCGCGGAGGGGCCTCGGATGAGCAGTTCTTC

abundance: few
v_gene: TRBV20-1
len: 13
d_gene: .
j_gene: TRBJ2-7
CDR3aa: CSGGGTGPYEQYF
CDR3nt: TGCAGTGGAGGGGGGACGGGACCCTACGAGCAGTACTTC

abundance: few
v_gene: TRBV4-1
len: 12
d_gene: .
j_gene: TRBJ2-1
CDR3aa: CASSRIADEQFF
CDR3nt: TGCGCCAGCAGCCGGATAGCCGATGAGCAGTTCTTC

abundance: few
v_gene: TRBV9
len: 13
d_gene: .
j_gene: TRBJ2-7
CDR3aa: CASSVEEGWEQYF
CDR3nt: TGTGCCAGCAGCGTAGAAGAGGGGTGGGAGCAGTACTTC

abundance: .
v_gene: TRBV7-6
len: 13
d_gene: .
j_gene: TRBJ2-7
CDR3aa: CASSLRGRDEQYF
CDR3nt: TGTGCCAGCAGCTTACGGGGTCGGGACGAGCAGTACTTC

abundance: few
v_gene: TRBV5-1
len: 14
d_gene: .
j_gene: TRBJ2-7
CDR3aa: CASSPEGRGLEQYF
CDR3nt: TGCGCCAGCAGCCCGGAGGGCAGGGGTCTCGAGCAGTACTTC

abundance: .
v_gene: TRBV5-1
len: 15
d_gene: TRBD2
j_gene: TRBJ2-3
CDR3aa: CASRLAGASTDTQYF
CDR3nt: TGCGCCAGCAGGTTAGCGGGGGCCTCCACAGATACGCAGTATTTT

abundance: few
v_gene: TRBV6-4
len: 18
d_gene: .
j_gene: TRBJ1-5
CDR3aa: CASSENRDLKDSNQPQHF
CDR3nt: TGTGCCAGCAGTGAGAACCGGGACCTAAAAGATAGCAATCAGCCCCAGCATTTT

abundance: few
v_gene: TRBV2
len: 14
d_gene: TRBD2
j_gene: TRBJ2-7
CDR3aa: CASRGTSGSHEQYF
CDR3nt: TGTGCCAGCAGAGGGACTAGCGGGTCCCACGAGCAGTACTTC

abundance: few
v_gene: TRBV27
len: 14
d_gene: .
j_gene: TRBJ1-1
CDR3aa: CASSAGHQNTEAFF
CDR3nt: TGTGCCAGCAGTGCGGGACACCAGAACACTGAAGCTTTCTTT

abundance: .
v_gene: TRBV20-1
len: 13
d_gene: .
j_gene: TRBJ2-4
CDR3aa: CSASSPSGNIQYF
CDR3nt: TGCAGTGCTAGTTCTCCGAGTGGAAACATTCAGTACTTC

abundance: .
v_gene: TRBV20-1
len: 15
d_gene: .
j_gene: TRBJ1-4
CDR3aa: CSAREGKATNEKLFF
CDR3nt: TGCAGTGCTAGGGAGGGGAAGGCAACTAATGAAAAACTGTTTTTT

abundance: few
v_gene: TRBV28
len: 18
d_gene: .
j_gene: TRBJ2-7
CDR3aa: CASSAIYDPLRGRYEQYF
CDR3nt: TGTGCCAGCAGTGCCATATACGACCCACTAAGAGGCCGATACGAGCAGTACTTC

abundance: few
v_gene: TRBV20-1
len: 16
d_gene: .
j_gene: TRBJ2-4
CDR3aa: CSARAQGEEAKNIQYF
CDR3nt: TGCAGTGCTAGGGCCCAGGGGGAGGAAGCCAAAAACATTCAGTACTTC

abundance: many
v_gene: TRBV27
len: 15
d_gene: .
j_gene: TRBJ1-1
CDR3aa: CASSLSSGQNTEAFF
CDR3nt: TGTGCCAGCAGTTTATCATCCGGACAGAACACTGAAGCTTTCTTT

abundance: few
v_gene: TRBV4-3
len: 18
d_gene: TRBD2
j_gene: TRBJ2-2
CDR3aa: CASSQDRLAGEKTGELFF
CDR3nt: TGCGCCAGCAGCCAAGATCGGCTAGCGGGAGAGAAAACCGGGGAGCTGTTTTTT

abundance: few
v_gene: TRBV15
len: 12
d_gene: .
j_gene: TRBJ1-4
CDR3aa: CATSRDFAKLFF
CDR3nt: TGTGCCACCAGCAGAGATTTTGCAAAACTGTTTTTT

abundance: .
v_gene: TRBV20-1
len: 13
d_gene: TRBD2
j_gene: TRBJ2-1
CDR3aa: CSGIGGNYNEQFF
CDR3nt: TGCAGTGGAATCGGGGGGAACTACAATGAGCAGTTCTTC

abundance: .
v_gene: TRBV27
len: 16
d_gene: TRBD2
j_gene: TRBJ2-1
CDR3aa: CASSPTGTSGNNEQFF
CDR3nt: TGTGCCAGCAGTCCGACCGGGACTAGCGGTAACAATGAGCAGTTCTTC

abundance: .
v_gene: TRBV6-1
len: 14
d_gene: TRBD2
j_gene: TRBJ2-1
CDR3aa: CASSSSGGVNEQFF
CDR3nt: TGTGCCAGCAGCTCTAGCGGGGGGGTTAATGAGCAGTTCTTC

abundance: .
v_gene: TRBV6-1
len: 14
d_gene: .
j_gene: TRBJ2-7
CDR3aa: CATEGGSLSYEQYF
CDR3nt: TGTGCCACCGAGGGGGGGTCCCTCTCCTACGAGCAGTACTTC

abundance: .
v_gene: TRBV20-1
len: 13
d_gene: .
j_gene: TRBJ2-7
CDR3aa: CSARARFTYEQYF
CDR3nt: TGCAGTGCTAGAGCCCGGTTCACCTACGAGCAGTACTTC

abundance: .
v_gene: TRBV20-1
len: 15
d_gene: .
j_gene: TRBJ2-3
CDR3aa: CSARDIGDGTDTQYF
CDR3nt: TGCAGTGCTAGAGATATAGGGGATGGTACAGATACGCAGTATTTT

abundance: .
v_gene: TRBV12-3/TRBV12-4
len: 14
d_gene: .
j_gene: TRBJ1-4
CDR3aa: CASSLRSTNEKLFF
CDR3nt: TGTGCCAGCAGTCTAAGATCAACTAATGAAAAACTGTTTTTT

abundance: .
v_gene: TRBV29-1
len: 13
d_gene: .
j_gene: TRBJ2-3
CDR3aa: CSGRSLWGDTQYF
CDR3nt: TGCAGCGGAAGGTCCCTTTGGGGAGATACGCAGTATTTT

abundance: few
v_gene: TRBV5-1
len: 17
d_gene: TRBD1
j_gene: TRBJ1-6
CDR3aa: CASRSGTGALNNSPLHF
CDR3nt: TGCGCCAGCAGATCCGGGACAGGGGCGCTCAATAATTCACCCCTCCACTTT

abundance: many
v_gene: TRBV15
len: 14
d_gene: .
j_gene: TRBJ2-7
CDR3aa: CATSRGGSSYEQYF
CDR3nt: TGTGCCACCAGCAGAGGAGGGAGCTCCTACGAGCAGTACTTC

abundance: .
v_gene: TRBV11-1
len: 18
d_gene: TRBD2
j_gene: TRBJ2-1
CDR3aa: CASSFGTSGGSSYNEQFF
CDR3nt: TGTGCCAGCAGCTTTGGGACTAGCGGAGGGAGCTCCTACAATGAGCAGTTCTTC

abundance: .
v_gene: TRBV13
len: 15
d_gene: TRBD2
j_gene: TRBJ2-5
CDR3aa: CASSQIGLAGETQYF
CDR3nt: TGTGCCAGCAGCCAAATCGGACTAGCCGGAGAGACCCAGTACTTC

abundance: few
v_gene: TRBV28
len: 12
d_gene: .
j_gene: TRBJ1-1
CDR3aa: CASIGGITEAFF
CDR3nt: TGTGCCAGCATAGGAGGGATCACTGAAGCTTTCTTT

abundance: many
v_gene: TRBV5-6
len: 15
d_gene: TRBD1
j_gene: TRBJ1-4
CDR3aa: CASSLAGQGVLRLFF
CDR3nt: TGTGCCAGCAGCTTGGCCGGGCAGGGGGTGTTACGGCTGTTTTTT

abundance: once
v_gene: TRBV5-1
len: 13
d_gene: .
j_gene: TRBJ2-7
CDR3aa: CASSFLGADEQYF
CDR3nt: TGCGCCAGCAGCTTTTTAGGGGCCGACGAGCAGTACTTC

abundance: few
v_gene: TRBV7-9
len: 16
d_gene: TRBD2
j_gene: TRBJ2-7
CDR3aa: CASSLGASGYKNEQYF
CDR3nt: TGTGCCAGCAGCTTAGGGGCTAGCGGGTATAAGAACGAGCAGTACTTC

abundance: few
v_gene: TRBV6-4
len: 13
d_gene: .
j_gene: TRBJ2-1
CDR3aa: CASSDSEYNEQFF
CDR3nt: TGTGCCAGCAGTGACTCTGAATACAATGAGCAGTTCTTC

abundance: .
v_gene: TRBV12-3/TRBV12-4
len: 15
d_gene: TRBD2
j_gene: TRBJ2-7
CDR3aa: CASSSQTSGTYEQYF
CDR3nt: TGTGCCAGCAGTTCCCAGACTAGCGGGACCTACGAGCAGTACTTC

abundance: few
v_gene: TRBV7-2
len: 15
d_gene: TRBD1
j_gene: TRBJ2-4
CDR3aa: CASSLAGQAQNIQYF
CDR3nt: TGTGCCAGCAGCTTAGCGGGACAGGCGCAAAACATTCAGTACTTC